This entry concerns a single T cell receptor (beta chain). Its target antigen remains unknown. One base away there is no much larger clone; base qualities are not given. Inclusive of the bounding cysteine and phenylalanine, the CDR3 is 13 residues long. The CDR3 DNA has 39 bases and is translated from base 1. V and J lose 4 bases and 7 bases, and a span of 12 bases separates them. The germline V gene encodes CDR1 SGHNT and CDR2 YYREEE (reference sequence). The donors were healthy, HIV-negative adults with no recently reported acute infections or vaccinations. All donors were Caucasian adults living in Nashville, Tennessee, USA. Magnetic negative selection was used to enrich CD4+ T cells, after which naive cells were positively selected on CD45RA and the negative fraction became the memory subset. After blood collection by leukapheresis, PBMCs were isolated using Ficoll-Histopaque density gradient centrifugation and then cryopreserved in the vapor phase of liquid nitrogen. Analytical flow cytometry was used to check the purity and quantity of each magnetically sorted T cell population. From each sorted fraction, genomic DNA was isolated and quantified by UV absorbance on a Nanodrop 2000c.

These data come from a study of shared clonotypes between healthy human individuals (dated by TCRdb to 2018 to 2021). Concerning the study at large: The cohort included a few men and two women between 18 and 49 years of age. For each donor, CD4 naive and CD4 memory were each run on three plates, CD8 naive on two plates, and CD8 memory on one plate. Blood TCR repertoires of a handful of healthy adults were deeply sequenced to estimate repertoire size and the extent of clonotype sharing between individuals. Different laboratories and diverse techniques were used to prepare libraries and sequence TCR repertoires, to increase sequencing depth and limit assay-specific biases. Between about 0.94 and 8.9 billion PBMCs per donor were obtained by leukapheresis. Broad study findings and their caveats: Sampling was restricted to blood, and TCR repertoires in tissues likely differ from the TCR repertoires found in blood. Based on pairwise subsampling, the degree of clonotype sharing among donors was expected to be affected by sequencing depth. When several donors were compared, the shared fraction of clonotypes was about 5% for naive CD4, approximately 3.3% for naive CD8, more than 2% for memory CD4, and around 0.37% for memory CD8. Even with the large sequencing depth, rarefaction of the sorted-subset datasets indicated that sequencing was incomplete. Naive subsets generally had larger estimated clonotype richness than memory subsets did. Compared with non-shared clonotypes, clonotypes shared by all four sorted-subset donors had higher generation probabilities. Because the study included only a small number of donors, the genetic and exposure-history diversity represented was limited.

TCR CDR3 regions were amplified from genomic DNA by multiplex PCR using the deep immunoSEQ assay. For each cell subset, the extracted genomic DNA was distributed evenly across all wells of several immunoSEQ 96-well plates, and each plate served as one replicate. For sorted subsets, each replicate PCR was loaded with roughly 0.2 ug genomic DNA, equivalent to 25,000 to 30,000 T cell genomes. Purified libraries were measured with a Qubit 3.0 fluorometer, size-checked on a Bioanalyzer 2100, and measured again with the KAPA Library Quantification kit. Every immunoSEQ 96-well plate was sequenced on a dedicated single-read 150-cycle Illumina NextSeq 550 flow cell. Per the original workflow: The immunoSEQ output contained only junctional sequences without quality scores, so filtering could not match that applied to full-length reads. To assign V/J genes and CDR3, sequences were annotated using PyIR, a Python wrapper for IgBLAST v1.9, with IMGT germline references. Reads with weak V/J assignments (E-value above 1e-6), missing CDR3, stop codons, out-of-frame junctions, or ambiguous translated residues were removed. A V3J clonotype was defined by an identical inferred V gene, J gene, and CDR3 amino acid sequence. To compute the percentage overlap between repertoires, the number of shared unique clonotypes was divided by the size of the smaller repertoire. RTK rarefaction, the Chao1 estimator, and Recon v2.1 estimates of unobserved clonotypes were used to assess repertoire richness. Generation probabilities for all TCRbeta clonotypes obtained by the gDNA method from a few donors were computed using OLGA. TCRdb carries this immuneACCESS record with in-frame sequences only. Its versions omit some clonotypes, under half of them owing to an unresolved V gene in the studies checked, with the rest unexplained. V, J and clone size reflect that table, while D and trimming were determined from the DNA. The sample records 1.6 million or so clones, 97% to 99% of which are singletons. The ten most abundant clones make up 0.36% of the sample.

Material: naive CD4+ T cells sorted from blood. Interpreted using the paper, the cell subset or site label stands for: CD45RA+ positively selected. This clonotype was obtained from a man younger than 45 in good health. In this chain, TRBV5-4 is recombined with TRBJ2-1, with TRBD1 perhaps the D gene, on 6 matching bases. The CDR3 protein sequence reads: CASSLQGWNEQFF. The DNA reads TGTGCCAGCAGCCTACAGGGTTGGAATGAGCAGTTCTTC.